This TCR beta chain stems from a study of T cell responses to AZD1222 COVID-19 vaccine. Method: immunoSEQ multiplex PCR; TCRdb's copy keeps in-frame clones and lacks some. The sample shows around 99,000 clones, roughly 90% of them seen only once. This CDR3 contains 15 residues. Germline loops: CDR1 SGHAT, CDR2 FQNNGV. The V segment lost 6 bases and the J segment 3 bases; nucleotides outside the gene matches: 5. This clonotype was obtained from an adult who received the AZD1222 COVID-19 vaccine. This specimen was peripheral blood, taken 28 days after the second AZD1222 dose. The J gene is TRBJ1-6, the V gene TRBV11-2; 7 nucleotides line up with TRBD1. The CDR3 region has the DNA TGTGCCAGCAGAACGGGGGACAGCTATAATTCACCCCTCCACTTT. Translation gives CASRTGDSYNSPLHF.